The following is a T cell receptor (beta chain) sequence with its context. What it binds is unknown. These data originate in a study of Graves' ophthalmopathy and Graves' hyperthyroidism. Study at large: Stable hyperthyroidism referred to disease that showed no ophthalmopathy within 18 months of follow-up.

RNA transcripts were the source from which TCR beta CDR3 regions were amplified. Second-round multiplex PCR came after a first-round RT-PCR that employed HTBI primers. TCRdb re-called the multiplex PCR reads through MiXCR, storing one row per CDR3 protein. The table records around 1,200,000 distinct CDR3 sequences, roughly 35% of them present only once. CDR1 KGHDR and CDR2 SFDVKD come from the germline V gene. The CDR3 length is 16 residues. Trimming removed 11 bases at V and 0 bases at J, with 16 bases between. The study, taken as a whole, reports: From stable hyperthyroidism, ophthalmopathy was separated by a 13-signature model with 87.88% sensitivity and 80% to 82% specificity. Among expanded thyroid clonotypes above 0.001 frequency, most also occurred in blood.

The chain links TRBV24-1 to TRBJ2-6, with D unclear. Sequencing was carried out using peripheral blood or thyroid tissue (not recorded which). The sequence was collected from an adult man with Graves' hyperthyroidism. This CDR3 reads CASSFLGSSGANVLTF. The CDR3 nucleotides read TGTGCCAGCAGCTTTCTGGGATCCTCTGGGGCCAACGTCCTGACTTTC.